These T cell receptor beta chains were read from a single sample in a study of memory CD4+ T cells and cytomegalovirus serostatus. The data were produced by immunoSEQ multiplex PCR, yet TCRdb's version contains in-frame clones alone and is incomplete. The sample holds 45,000 to 50,000 clones, over 75% seen once. Sequencing was performed on memory CD4+ T cells from blood. The source of these receptors is an adult in good health and CMV-seronegative. Each CDR3 is given with its conserved first and last residue. A D gene is named only where the DNA matches it firmly. Some rows have no size entry. The others give once, few or many, or a class for an expanded clone.

>few|-|TRBJ2-6|TRBV6-1
TGTGCCAGCAGTAGTACGAGCTCTGGGGCCAACGTCCTGACTTTC
CASSSTSSGANVLTF
>few|TRBD1|TRBJ1-5|TRBV7-2
TGTGCCAGCAGCTTTACAGGGACAGCAGATCAGCCCCAGCATTTT
CASSFTGTADQPQHF
>-|-|TRBJ1-6|TRBV30
TGTGCCTGGAGTCCCAGCTCAGGCGGCAGGTCACCCCTCCACTTT
CAWSPSSGGRSPLHF
>-|-|TRBJ2-7|TRBV19
TGTGCCAGTAGTATATACGGGGACTCCTACGAGCAGTACTTC
CASSIYGDSYEQYF
>-|TRBD2|TRBJ2-3|TRBV6-1
TGTGCCAGCAGTGAAGAGGGACTAGCGGGGGGCAGGGCAGATACGCAGTATTTT
CASSEEGLAGGRADTQYF
>-|TRBD2|TRBJ2-7|TRBV7-2
TGTGCCAGCACCGAGGGGGGCGGGAGGAGGTACGAGCAGTACTTC
CASTEGGGRRYEQYF
>-|-|TRBJ2-3|TRBV11-2
TGTGCCAGCAAGGTGAGGCTTACTAGAAGAGCCACAGATACGCAGTATTTT
CASKVRLTRRATDTQYF
>-|TRBD1|TRBJ1-2|TRBV2
TGTGCCAGCAGTGAACGGGACAGGGGCGGCTACACCTTC
CASSERDRGGYTF
>-|-|TRBJ2-1|TRBV6-5
TGTGCCAGCAGTTACTCCGGTTTTCTAGGTTATGAGCAGTTCTTC
CASSYSGFLGYEQFF
>-|TRBD1|TRBJ1-1|TRBV6-5
TGTGCCAGCAGTGACTGGACAGGGGGTAACACTGAAGCTTTCTTT
CASSDWTGGNTEAFF
>once|TRBD1|TRBJ1-2|TRBV28
TGTGCCAGCAGTCCGCCCGGACAGGGCTATGGCTACACCTTC
CASSPPGQGYGYTF
>few|-|TRBJ1-1|TRBV30
TGTGCCTGGAGTGTAGAGGGACGAACTGAAGCTTTCTTT
CAWSVEGRTEAFF
>few|TRBD1|TRBJ1-4|TRBV25-1
TGTGCCAGCAGTTCGGCAGGGGGGATGGCAACTAATGAAAAACTGTTTTTT
CASSSAGGMATNEKLFF
>-|TRBD2|TRBJ2-2|TRBV6-1
TGTGCCAGCAGTGAAGCGTACGGGGGGGGAAGGGAGCTGTTTTTT
CASSEAYGGGRELFF
>-|-|TRBJ1-1|TRBV7-2
TGTGCCAGCAGCTTTTCAGGGCTGAACACTGAAGCTTTCTTT
CASSFSGLNTEAFF
>-|TRBD1|TRBJ1-5|TRBV7-9
TGTGCCAGCAGCTTGGGACAGGGGTACCAGCCCCAGCATTTT
CASSLGQGYQPQHF
>-|-|TRBJ1-5|TRBV4-2
TGTGCCAGCAGCCAAGGGTTAGGGCCCAATCAGCCCCAGCATTTT
CASSQGLGPNQPQHF
>few|-|TRBJ1-1|TRBV5-6
TGTGCCAGCAGCTCCACCTGGAACGGTGGGGACACTGAAGCTTTCTTT
CASSSTWNGGDTEAFF
>-|TRBD1|TRBJ1-1|TRBV6-5
TGTGCCAGCAGTGACAGGGTTGGCACTGAAGCTTTCTTT
CASSDRVGTEAFF
>-|-|TRBJ1-6|TRBV2
TGTGCCAGCAGTGTAAGGCAGGGGAATTCACCCCTCCACTTT
CASSVRQGNSPLHF
>-|-|TRBJ1-1|TRBV5-4
TGTGCCAGCAGCTTGCGGACAGAAGCTTTCTTT
CASSLRTEAFF
>-|-|TRBJ2-4|TRBV19
TGTGCCAGTATCAGCAGGGTGGACAAAAACATTCAGTACTTC
CASISRVDKNIQYF
>-|TRBD1|TRBJ1-6|TRBV7-9
TGTGCCAGCAGGGACAGGGGTAATCCACCCCTCCACTTT
CASRDRGNPPLHF
>-|-|TRBJ1-6|TRBV30
TGTGCCTGGAGTGCGGGGGCGGTTAATTCACCCCTCCACTTT
CAWSAGAVNSPLHF
>-|-|TRBJ2-5|TRBV27
TGTGCCAGCAGGCCCCACACAGGACAAGAGACCCAGTACTTC
CASRPHTGQETQYF